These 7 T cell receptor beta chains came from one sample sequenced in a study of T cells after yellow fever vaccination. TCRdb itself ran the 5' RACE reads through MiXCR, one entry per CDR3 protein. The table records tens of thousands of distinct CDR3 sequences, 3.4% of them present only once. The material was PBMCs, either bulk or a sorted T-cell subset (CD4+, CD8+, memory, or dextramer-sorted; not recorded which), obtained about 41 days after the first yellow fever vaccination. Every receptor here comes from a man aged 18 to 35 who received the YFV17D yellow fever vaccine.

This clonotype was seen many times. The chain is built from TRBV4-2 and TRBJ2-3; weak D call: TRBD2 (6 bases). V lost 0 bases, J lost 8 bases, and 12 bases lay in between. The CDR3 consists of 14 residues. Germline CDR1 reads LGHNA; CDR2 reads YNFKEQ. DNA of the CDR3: TGTGCCAGCAGCCAAGACCCCCTGGGGGGTACGCAGTATTTT. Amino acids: CASSQDPLGGTQYF.

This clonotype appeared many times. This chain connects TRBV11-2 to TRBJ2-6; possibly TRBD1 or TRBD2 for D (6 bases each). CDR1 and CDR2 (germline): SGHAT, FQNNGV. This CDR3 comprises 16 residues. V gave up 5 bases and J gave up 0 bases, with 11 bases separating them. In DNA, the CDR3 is TGTGCCAGCAGCAGGGGGGATACCTCTGGGGCCAACGTCCTGACTTTC. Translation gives CASSRGDTSGANVLTF.

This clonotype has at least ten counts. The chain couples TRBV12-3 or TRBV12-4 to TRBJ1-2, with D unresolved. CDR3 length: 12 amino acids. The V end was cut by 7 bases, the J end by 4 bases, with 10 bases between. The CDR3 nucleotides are TGTGCCAGCACCATGGAGGGCTATGGCTACACCTTC. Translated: CASTMEGYGYTF.

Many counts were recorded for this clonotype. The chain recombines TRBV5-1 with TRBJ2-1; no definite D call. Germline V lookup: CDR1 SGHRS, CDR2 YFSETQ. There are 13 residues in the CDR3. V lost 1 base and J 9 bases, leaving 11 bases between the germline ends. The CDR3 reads CASSLWTSGEQFF. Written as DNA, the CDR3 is TGCGCCAGCAGCTTGTGGACCAGTGGTGAGCAGTTCTTC.

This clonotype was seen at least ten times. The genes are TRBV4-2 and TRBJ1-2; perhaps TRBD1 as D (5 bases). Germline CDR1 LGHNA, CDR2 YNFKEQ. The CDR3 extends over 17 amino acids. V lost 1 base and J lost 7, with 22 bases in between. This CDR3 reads CASSQGGPRSGTPGYTF. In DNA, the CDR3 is TGTGCCAGCAGCCAAGGGGGACCGCGGAGCGGGACCCCTGGCTACACCTTC.

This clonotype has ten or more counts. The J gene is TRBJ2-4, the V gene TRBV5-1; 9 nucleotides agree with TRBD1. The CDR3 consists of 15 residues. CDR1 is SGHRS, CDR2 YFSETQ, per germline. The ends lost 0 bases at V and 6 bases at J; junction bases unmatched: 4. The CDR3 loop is CASSLEGQGANIQYF. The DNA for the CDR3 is TGCGCCAGCAGCTTGGAGGGACAGGGTGCAAACATTCAGTACTTC.

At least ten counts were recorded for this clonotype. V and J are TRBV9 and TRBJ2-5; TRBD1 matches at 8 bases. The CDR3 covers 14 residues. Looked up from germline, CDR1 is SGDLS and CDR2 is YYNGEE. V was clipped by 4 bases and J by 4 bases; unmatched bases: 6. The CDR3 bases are TGTGCCAGCAGCCAAGGACAGGGTTCAGAGACCCAGTACTTC. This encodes CASSQGQGSETQYF.